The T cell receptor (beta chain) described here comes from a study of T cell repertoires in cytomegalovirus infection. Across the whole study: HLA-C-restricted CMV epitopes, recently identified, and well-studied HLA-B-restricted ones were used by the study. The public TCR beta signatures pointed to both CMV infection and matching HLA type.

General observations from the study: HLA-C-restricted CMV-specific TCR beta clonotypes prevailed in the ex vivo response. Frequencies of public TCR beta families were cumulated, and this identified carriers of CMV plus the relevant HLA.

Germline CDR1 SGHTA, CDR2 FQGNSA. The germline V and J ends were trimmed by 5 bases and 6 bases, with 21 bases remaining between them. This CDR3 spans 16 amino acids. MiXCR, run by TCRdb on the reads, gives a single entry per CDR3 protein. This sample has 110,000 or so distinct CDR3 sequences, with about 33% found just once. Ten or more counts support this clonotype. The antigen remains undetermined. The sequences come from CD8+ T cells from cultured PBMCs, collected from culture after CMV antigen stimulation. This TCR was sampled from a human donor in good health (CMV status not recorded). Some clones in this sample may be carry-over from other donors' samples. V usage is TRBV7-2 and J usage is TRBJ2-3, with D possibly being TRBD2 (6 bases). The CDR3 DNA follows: TGTGCCAGCAGCCCTAGTGCGGGGCTAGGCCGTGATACGCAGTATTTT. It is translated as CASSPSAGLGRDTQYF.